Sequencing of this T cell receptor beta chain was carried out in a study of shared clonotypes between healthy human individuals. Study conclusions and caveats: Across subsets, estimated richness was generally greater for naive than for memory populations. The sharing of 4% to 5.5% of naive CD4 clonotypes was seen across a handful of donors.

This CDR3 spans 15 amino acids. Germline assignment: CDR1 GTSNPN and CDR2 SVGIG (reference sequence). V dropped 4 bases and J dropped 2; count of bases not matched to a gene: 8. Notes on this clone: Its antigen is not identified.

Authors' data handling: ImmunoSEQ supplied junction-only sequences lacking quality scores, so filtering was different. Data came from immunoSEQ multiplex PCR; TCRdb stores just in-frame clones and leaves some out. That table gives V, J and clone size, and the DNA gave D and trimming. The sample has about 2 million clones; 95% are singletons. CD4+ cells yielded CD45RA+ naive and CD45RA-negative memory subsets. The source is a man between 18 and 29 years old in good health. Source material: naive CD4+ T cells sorted from blood. Subset denoted: CD45RA+ positively selected. The chain recombines TRBV30 with TRBJ1-1, with 9 bases identical to TRBD1. The CDR3 DNA reads as TGTGCCTGGACCCCAGGACAGGGGCCTAACACTGAAGCTTTCTTT. Translated: CAWTPGQGPNTEAFF.